A selection of T cell receptor beta chains follows, all from one sample in a study of PD-1 blockade in classical Hodgkin lymphoma. Repertoires were generated with immunoSEQ multiplex PCR, while TCRdb's copy carries only in-frame clones and drops some. The data contain 150,000 or so clones, approximately 80% of them singletons. This specimen consisted of peripheral blood mononuclear cells (PBMCs), obtained before the second cycle of nivolumab. All receptors derive from a human donor with classical Hodgkin lymphoma. The CDR3 runs from the conserved cysteine through the conserved F or W. Fields, in order: CDR3 protein, V gene, clone size, J gene, CDR3 length. The size of a clone is reported for some rows only, either as once, few or many, or as a class for expanded clones.

CDR3aa: CAGGPGGNTGELFF; v_gene: TRBV28; abundance: NA; j_gene: TRBJ2-2; len: 14
CDR3aa: CASSLGGANTGELFF; v_gene: TRBV7-6; abundance: few; j_gene: TRBJ2-2; len: 15
CDR3aa: CASSLSGPSTIYF; v_gene: TRBV5-1; abundance: NA; j_gene: TRBJ1-3; len: 13
CDR3aa: CASSPGQTYGYTF; v_gene: TRBV27; abundance: few; j_gene: TRBJ1-2; len: 13
CDR3aa: CASSPAGMASEQFF; v_gene: TRBV5-6; abundance: NA; j_gene: TRBJ2-1; len: 14
CDR3aa: CASRVAGIGYEQYF; v_gene: TRBV7-2; abundance: few; j_gene: TRBJ2-7; len: 14
CDR3aa: CATVGGSDYGYTF; v_gene: TRBV10-3; abundance: NA; j_gene: TRBJ1-2; len: 13
CDR3aa: CSVVAQGRPSYEQYF; v_gene: TRBV29-1; abundance: NA; j_gene: TRBJ2-7; len: 15
CDR3aa: CASSLDASGSPYNEQFF; v_gene: TRBV11-3; abundance: NA; j_gene: TRBJ2-1; len: 17
CDR3aa: CASSAQETQYF; v_gene: TRBV2; abundance: NA; j_gene: TRBJ2-5; len: 11
CDR3aa: CAISPTGNEKLFF; v_gene: TRBV10-3; abundance: few; j_gene: TRBJ1-4; len: 13
CDR3aa: CASSPPRPNDNEQFF; v_gene: TRBV18; abundance: few; j_gene: TRBJ2-1; len: 15
CDR3aa: CASSLMTGVGSLYGYTF; v_gene: TRBV7-8; abundance: NA; j_gene: TRBJ1-2; len: 17
CDR3aa: CASSPRLAGGAGNEQFF; v_gene: TRBV7-3; abundance: once; j_gene: TRBJ2-1; len: 17
CDR3aa: CASRAGQANTGELFF; v_gene: TRBV6-5; abundance: NA; j_gene: TRBJ2-2; len: 15
CDR3aa: CASCLGALNTEAFF; v_gene: TRBV12-5; abundance: NA; j_gene: TRBJ1-1; len: 14
CDR3aa: CASRGVNTEAFF; v_gene: TRBV2; abundance: NA; j_gene: TRBJ1-1; len: 12
CDR3aa: CAIRGSYEQYF; v_gene: TRBV10-3; abundance: NA; j_gene: TRBJ2-7; len: 11
CDR3aa: CASRVTGFLYGYTF; v_gene: TRBV2; abundance: NA; j_gene: TRBJ1-2; len: 14
CDR3aa: CASSKRGQGYGYTF; v_gene: TRBV19; abundance: NA; j_gene: TRBJ1-2; len: 14
CDR3aa: CASSLEGRRYGYTF; v_gene: TRBV5-1; abundance: NA; j_gene: TRBJ1-2; len: 14
CDR3aa: CASSFRTTSGGYEQYF; v_gene: TRBV7-2; abundance: NA; j_gene: TRBJ2-7; len: 16